This is a list of T cell receptor beta chains from one sample in a study of T cells in Graves' hyperthyroidism and ophthalmopathy. TCRdb re-called the multiplex PCR reads with MiXCR, one entry per CDR3 protein. The table includes around 540,000 distinct CDR3 sequences, about 16% detected once. The sequenced sample was blood. The receptors come from a woman between 25 and 40 years old with Graves' ophthalmopathy. CDR3s include the opening cysteine and the closing phenylalanine or tryptophan. The D gene is left open where the match is weak. Size is stated for part of the rows, as once, few or many counts, or as a class when the clone is expanded.

DNA	CDR3	D	size	V	J
TGTGCCAGCAGCCCTTGGGGAGCGAAGAACACTGAAGCTTTCTTT	CASSPWGAKNTEAFF	.	few	TRBV5-8	TRBJ1-1
TGCGCCAGCAGACTTGGAGTGGTGAACACCGGGGAGCTGTTTTTT	CASRLGVVNTGELFF	.	few	TRBV5-1	TRBJ2-2
TGTGCCAGCAGTTACTCGTATCCGGATACGCAGTATTTT	CASSYSYPDTQYF	.	many	TRBV6-5	TRBJ2-3
TGTGCCAGCAGAATCCAAATACTAGCGGGAGCCCCCGAGCAGTTCTTC	CASRIQILAGAPEQFF	TRBD2	.	TRBV2	TRBJ2-1
TGTGCTAGCAGCCAGATGCGGTCCCTAGCGGCGGACACAGATACGCAGTATTTT	CASSQMRSLAADTDTQYF	TRBD2	many	TRBV7-7	TRBJ2-3
TGTGCCAGCAGTGTCACCACGGGCGGGGGTTTGGAGACCCAGTACTTC	CASSVTTGGGLETQYF	TRBD2	.	TRBV25-1	TRBJ2-5
TGTGCCAGCAAAATTGACTGGCAAGAGACCCAGTACTTC	CASKIDWQETQYF	.	.	TRBV6-1	TRBJ2-5
TGTGCCAGCAGTTTATCCATCAGGGGCTATGGCTACACCTTC	CASSLSIRGYGYTF	.	many	TRBV28	TRBJ1-2
TGTGCCAGTAGGAGAGACAGGGCAGAGCGGTCCTACGAGCAGTACTTC	CASRRDRAERSYEQYF	TRBD1	.	TRBV19	TRBJ2-7
TGTGCCACCAGTGGGTCAGCGGGAGCGGCTGGGGCCAACGTCCTGACTTTC	CATSGSAGAAGANVLTF	TRBD2	few	TRBV24-1	TRBJ2-6
TGTGCCAGCAGACCCGAAAGCAGTCTAGAGCAGTTCTTC	CASRPESSLEQFF	.	few	TRBV13	TRBJ2-1
TGTGCCAGCAGCCGGGACAGGTCCGGAGCGGCAGCCACTTACGAGCAGTACTTC	CASSRDRSGAAATYEQYF	TRBD1	many	TRBV7-2	TRBJ2-7
TGTGCCAGCAGCTTAGTGACAGGGGGCGTGGAGACCCAGTACTTC	CASSLVTGGVETQYF	TRBD1	many	TRBV11-2	TRBJ2-5
TGTGCCAGCAGTTTAGGAACGACAGGGGAGGGGGACGGGGAGCTGTTTTTT	CASSLGTTGEGDGELFF	.	few	TRBV12-3/TRBV12-4	TRBJ2-2
TGTGCCTGGAAAATAGCGGGTGGGCCCCAAGAGACCCAGTACTTC	CAWKIAGGPQETQYF	TRBD2	many	TRBV30	TRBJ2-5
TGCAGTGCTACTCAGACTAGCGGGAGTGATTTGGAGACCCAGTACTTC	CSATQTSGSDLETQYF	TRBD2	many	TRBV20-1	TRBJ2-5
TGTGCCAGCAGCTTAGCAAGGGGCCCCACAGATACGCAGTATTTT	CASSLARGPTDTQYF	.	.	TRBV7-6	TRBJ2-3
TGCAGCGTTGAATCCTCCGGGACAACCGATGGCTACACCTTC	CSVESSGTTDGYTF	.	.	TRBV29-1	TRBJ1-2
TGCAGTGCCCTAAGTGGGAGCGAGCAGTACTTC	CSALSGSEQYF	.	.	TRBV20-1	TRBJ2-7
TGTGCCAGCAGTGACTCTGCTAGCGGGAGTTATTATGAGCAGTTCTTC	CASSDSASGSYYEQFF	TRBD2	.	TRBV6-2/TRBV6-3	TRBJ2-1
TGTGCCAGCAGTTTGCCCTGGCAGGGACCCCGATACGAGCAGTACTTC	CASSLPWQGPRYEQYF	.	few	TRBV27	TRBJ2-7
TGTGCCAGCAGCCGAGGGTGGGGGGGCGAAGCTTTCTTT	CASSRGWGGEAFF	.	many	TRBV11-2	TRBJ1-1
TGTGCCACCAGCGAACATAGCGGGAGGGCCGTAGAGACCCAGTACTTC	CATSEHSGRAVETQYF	TRBD2	many	TRBV15	TRBJ2-5
TGTGCCAGCAGTTACTCGGCCGCGGCAAACACTGAAGCTTTCTTT	CASSYSAAANTEAFF	.	many	TRBV6-2/TRBV6-3	TRBJ1-1
TGTGCCAGCACCATGAGCCCAACCCTGTTAGCGGGAGGGACTTACACCGGGGAGCTGTTTTTT	CASTMSPTLLAGGTYTGELFF	TRBD2	.	TRBV12-3/TRBV12-4	TRBJ2-2
TGTGCCAGCAGCCCTCAGGGGTGGGAGACCCAGCACTTC	CASSPQGWETQHF	.	.	TRBV6-1	TRBJ2-5
TGTGCCAGCAGCGACGGGACATATCGCAATCAGCCCCAGCATTTT	CASSDGTYRNQPQHF	.	many	TRBV3-1	TRBJ1-5
TGTGTCAGCAGGGGGCTAAGTCCTTACAATGAGCAGTTCTTC	CVSRGLSPYNEQFF	TRBD1	.	TRBV25-1	TRBJ2-1
TGTGCCAGCAGCCACAATACAGATACGCGGTATTTT	CASSHNTDTRYF	.	.	TRBV7-8	TRBJ2-3